The present entry profiles one T cell receptor beta chain with its context. It has no known antigen specificity. A read error may account for a junction end that differs from germline. Receptor libraries were prepared by 5' RACE. For sequencing, an Illumina HiSeq 2500 was employed. A second about 6 to 11 cycle PCR used a sample-barcoded 5' primer and a J-beta primer mix. Each TCR beta cDNA molecule received a unique molecular identifier from a template-switch 5' adaptor carrying 12 random nucleotides. At least 2.5 million CDR3-containing paired-end reads were obtained from each sample. First-strand cDNA synthesis was performed from all RNA using the Mint cDNA synthesis kit, with priming by a TRBC-specific oligonucleotide. Following uracil-DNA glycosylase treatment, all cDNA underwent a first 18-cycle PCR with the universal primers M1SS and BC2_uni_R. From the authors' description of their analysis: Each sample was normalized by randomly selecting 1 million high-quality reads, each carrying a distinct molecular identifier. Instead of being binned into consensus sequences, reads with shared molecular identifiers were discarded. MiTCR, run with a Q25 quality threshold and the strictest error-elimination algorithm, handled CDR3 identification, clonotype clustering and error correction. Lower-bound total TCR beta diversity was estimated with a nonparametric unseen species model using Euler transformation. TCRdb ran its own pipeline on the public reads, namely fastp trimming at Q25 and MiXCR clone calling, and kept in-frame beta chains. Each CDR3 protein gets just one entry, which takes the most common genes and DNA from the rows behind it. The V and J calls and clone size are TCRdb's, not the authors'. The sample includes roughly 2 million distinct CDR3 sequences, with just under 50% observed a single time. The ten biggest clones cover around 2.1% of the sample.

This entry belongs to a study of blood T cells in healthy people across ages (dated by TCRdb to between 2014 and 2017). In terms of the full investigation: Template switching captured roughly one uniquely barcoded TCR beta cDNA molecule per two T cells in model experiments. The study measured age-related changes in TCR beta repertoire diversity using deep sequencing normalized with unique cDNA molecular identifiers. The donors were divided into four age groups: young (average around 15 years), middle-aged (about 41), aged (approximately 62) and long-lived (about 79). To avoid experimental bias, donors of different ages were distributed randomly across sequencing lanes. The study analyzed two additional independent replicas of 1 million unique cDNA reads from the same blood draw for two donors, one aged 18 to 29 and one aged 80 or older.

Broader findings and caveats from the paper: Bulk unsorted PBMC profiling prevented conclusive comparison of naive and antigen-experienced compartments. Compared with the aged group, the long-lived group had more naive CD4+ T cells, fewer expanded clones and increased TCR diversity, a pattern suggesting age selection. Donor CMV infection status was unknown, potentially confounding age-related changes in expanded clonotypes. Observed TCR beta diversity per million T cells fell roughly linearly with age, and a significant reduction was already apparent by age approximately 40. Estimates of total diversity based on one million sequenced T cells were considered lower bounds and underestimates. The percentage of naive T cells measured by flow cytometry correlated strongly with observed TCR beta diversity.

Systemically healthy Caucasian individuals from Russia, about 38 in total and aged about 6 to 95 years, were included as donors. Ten milliliters of peripheral blood were drawn from each donor into EDTA-treated Vacutainer tubes. Ficoll-Paque density-gradient centrifugation was used to isolate PBMCs, with at least 7 million per sample. Trizol reagent was used to extract total RNA from the PBMCs, yielding at least 6 micrograms per sample. The percentages of naive CD45RAhigh/CD27high T cells were determined by flow cytometry on a PBMC aliquot from every donor. The sequencing sample was made of blood. This clonotype was sampled from a woman in her thirties or forties in good health.

The CDR3 loop reads CAGSQDLAGLYNEQFF. At the DNA level, the sequence is TGTGCCGGCAGCCAAGACCTAGCGGGGCTCTACAATGAGCAGTTCTTC. Recombination joined TRBV3-1 with TRBJ2-1, with 9 central nucleotides matching TRBD2. Including cysteine and phenylalanine, the CDR3 has 16 amino acids. The entry retains the CDR3 DNA only, 48 bases that are in frame from base 1. The germline V gene (reference sequence) supplies CDR1 LGHDT and CDR2 YNNKEL.